This entry lists 13 T cell receptor beta chains sequenced from one sample in a study of blood T cell repertoires in COVID-19. Assay: immunoSEQ multiplex PCR; the TCRdb copy retains only in-frame clones and omits some. The sample shows almost 90,000 clones, 90% of them seen only once. Sequencing used peripheral blood. The receptors come from a man between 18 and 29 years old with COVID-19, enrolled during active disease.

This sequence joins TRBV29-1 and TRBJ2-3; D might be TRBD1 (5 bases). CDR1 is SQVTM, CDR2 ANQGSEA, per germline. Trimming removed 5 bases at V and 2 bases at J, with 14 bases between. The CDR3 has 14 amino acids. The CDR3 region is CSVHQGLLTDTQYF. The CDR3 DNA follows: TGCAGCGTTCACCAGGGCCTTCTCACAGATACGCAGTATTTT.

This clone was recorded a few times. J is TRBJ2-2 and V is TRBV28; D ambiguous. CDR3 length: 13 residues. Germline V gene data show CDR1 as MDHEN and CDR2 as SYDVKM. V lost 2 bases, J lost 6 bases, and 7 bases lay in between. The CDR3 protein is CASSLQAPGELFF. In nucleotides, the CDR3 is TGTGCCAGCAGTTTACAGGCTCCCGGGGAGCTGTTTTTT. Together with reference TRBV28 and TRBJ2-2, the CDR3 gives the full variable domain: DVKVTQSSRYLVKRTGEKVFLECVQDMDHENMFWYRQDPGLGLRLIYFSYDVKMKEKGDIPEGYSVSREKKERFSLILESASTNQTSMYLCASSLQAPGELFFGEGSRLTVL.

V usage is TRBV5-8 and J usage is TRBJ2-5; the D gene is possibly TRBD1 (6 bases). V lost 0 bases to trimming and J lost 2 bases, with 20 bases between them. The germline V gene has CDR1 SGHTS and CDR2 YDEGEE. The CDR3 sequence is 18 residues long. CDR3 nucleotides: TGTGCCAGCAGCTTGGGTGAGGCTTTGGGTACAGGGCAAGAGACCCAGTACTTC. Translation gives CASSLGEALGTGQETQYF.

The chain links TRBV27 to TRBJ1-5; TRBD1 matches 7 bases. The CDR3 has 15 amino acids. Germline assignment: CDR1 MNHEY and CDR2 SMNVEV (reference sequence). After removal of 5 bases from V and 8 bases from J, the junction contained 12 bases not matched to a gene. The CDR3 bases are TGTGCCAGCAGTCCGCTTACAGGGGCGGCGGAGCCCCAGCATTTT. Encoded protein: CASSPLTGAAEPQHF.

This chain joins TRBV30 and TRBJ1-5, with D possibly TRBD1 on 5 matching bases. This CDR3 has 12 amino acids. V lost 5 bases and J 5 bases, leaving 10 bases between the germline ends. The germline V gene has CDR1 GTSNPN and CDR2 SVGIG (reference sequence). In DNA form, the CDR3 reads TGTGCCTGGTCGGAGGGGTATCAGCCCCAGCATTTT. Translating it yields CAWSEGYQPQHF.

J is TRBJ2-4 and V is TRBV7-9; 8 bases line up with TRBD1. V gave up 5 bases and J gave up 0 bases; unmatched junction bases: 9. Germline values: CDR1 SEHNR, CDR2 FQNEAQ (reference sequence). The CDR3 has 17 residues. This CDR3 reads CASSMAAGGAAKNIQYF. The CDR3 DNA reads as TGTGCCAGCAGCATGGCAGCAGGGGGCGCAGCCAAAAACATTCAGTACTTC.

The gene calls are TRBV27 and TRBJ2-6, with 10 bases aligning to TRBD1. The CDR3 totals 16 residues. V was pared by 7 bases and J by 3 bases, with 6 bases of the junction left unmatched. From germline, CDR1 is MNHEY and CDR2 SMNVEV (reference sequence). The CDR3 nucleotides are TGTGCCAGCACGGGACAGGGGTATGGTGGGGCCAACGTCCTGACTTTC. It codes for CASTGQGYGGANVLTF.

This clone was seen once. The chain has TRBV7-8 and TRBJ2-7; tentative D call: TRBD1 (6 bases). V was pared by 5 bases and J by 2 bases, with 22 bases between. The CDR3 spans 17 residues. The germline V gene encodes CDR1 SGHVS and CDR2 FQNEAQ. Here the CDR3 reads CASSAEPTQGVPYEQYF. The CDR3 DNA reads as TGTGCCAGCAGCGCAGAGCCCACACAGGGTGTTCCCTACGAGCAGTACTTC.

This sequence joins TRBV6-6 and TRBJ1-1; TRBD1 is a possible D gene (6 bases). Trimming pared 4 bases from V and 5 bases from J, leaving 11 bases between. CDR3 length: 13 amino acids. Germline values: CDR1 MNHNY, CDR2 SVGAGI (reference sequence). This chain's CDR3 is CASSFPRGTEAFF. DNA of the CDR3: TGTGCCAGCAGTTTCCCGAGGGGGACTGAAGCTTTCTTT.

This clone was seen more than once but under ten times. This chain links TRBV28 with TRBJ2-2, with 7 positions matching TRBD1. CDR3 size: 17 residues. The V gene's germline CDR1 is MDHEN and CDR2 SYDVKM. V was clipped by 0 bases and J by 3 bases; unmatched bases: 7. CDR3 in amino acids: CASSLWSAQGDTGELFF. For the CDR3, the DNA is TGTGCCAGCAGTTTATGGTCCGCGCAGGGGGACACCGGGGAGCTGTTTTTT.

In its sample, this clone was seen once. Written as DNA, the CDR3 is TGTGCCATCAGTGAGTCGCGGGGAGTTGGCAATGAGCAGTTCTTC. Translated, it gives CAISESRGVGNEQFF. The chain couples TRBV10-3 to TRBJ2-1, with D perhaps matching TRBD2 (6 bases). Germline V CDR1 and CDR2: ENHRY, SYGVKD. This CDR3 is built from 15 residues. Deletions cut 0 bases from V and 6 bases from J, with 12 bases between.

The CDR3 sequence is CATSDTDRGSYNEQFF. CDR3 DNA: TGTGCCACCAGTGATACCGACAGGGGCTCCTACAATGAGCAGTTCTTC. The rearrangement uses TRBV24-1 and TRBJ2-1, with 8 bases lining up with TRBD1. Germline-derived CDR1 and CDR2 are KGHDR and SFDVKD. The V gene end was trimmed by 3 bases and the J gene end by 0 bases; junction bases not matched to a gene: 3. The CDR3 spans 16 residues.

The chain is built from TRBV10-1 and TRBJ2-7; D call uncertain. The germline CDR1 and CDR2 sequences are WNHNN and SYGVQD (reference sequence). This CDR3 is 8 amino acids long. The CDR3 nucleotides are TGCGCTCATTACGAGCAGTACTTC. Translation gives CAHYEQYF.